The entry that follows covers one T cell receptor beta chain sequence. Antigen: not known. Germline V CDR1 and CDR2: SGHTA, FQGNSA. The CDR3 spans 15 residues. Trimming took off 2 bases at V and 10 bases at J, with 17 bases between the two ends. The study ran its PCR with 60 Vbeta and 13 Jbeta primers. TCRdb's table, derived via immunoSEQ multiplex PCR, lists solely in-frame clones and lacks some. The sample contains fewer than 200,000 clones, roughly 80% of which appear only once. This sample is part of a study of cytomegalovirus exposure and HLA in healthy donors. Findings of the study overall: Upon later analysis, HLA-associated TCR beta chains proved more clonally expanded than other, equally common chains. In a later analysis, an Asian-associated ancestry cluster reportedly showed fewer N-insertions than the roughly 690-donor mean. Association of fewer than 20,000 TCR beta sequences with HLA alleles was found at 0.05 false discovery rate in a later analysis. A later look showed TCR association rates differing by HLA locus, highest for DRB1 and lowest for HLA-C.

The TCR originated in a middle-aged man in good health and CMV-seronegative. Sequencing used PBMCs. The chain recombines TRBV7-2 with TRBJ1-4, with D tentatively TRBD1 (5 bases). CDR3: CASSLRRGRFGKLFF. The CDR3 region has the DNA TGTGCCAGCAGCTTAAGAAGGGGCCGGTTTGGAAAACTGTTTTTT.